Listed here is a single T cell receptor beta chain. Antigen: not known. The same CDR3 also results from other DNA sequences found in this sample. These data come from a study of shared clonotypes between healthy human individuals. Study-level information: Researchers assigned three CD4 naive, three CD4 memory, two CD8 naive and one CD8 memory plate to each donor.

Trimming removed 3 bases at V and 1 base at J, with 7 bases between. Germline CDR1 reads KGHSH; CDR2 reads LQKENI. The CDR3 loop spans 13 amino acids. Overall study results and limits: Apart from blood, nothing was sampled; tissue repertoires likely differ.

At a deep level, the assay was run. Genomic DNA (from each subset) was split evenly across several immunoSEQ plates. Some clones are missing from TCRdb's copy, which holds only in-frame ones; the method was immunoSEQ multiplex PCR. This table holds approximately 1.5 million clones, around 98% found once. The specimen was naive CD4+ T cells sorted from blood. The subset: CD45RA+ positively selected. The chain combines TRBV18 with TRBJ2-7; the D is unclear. The clonotype originates from a man aged 25-45 years in good health. The CDR3 bases are TGTGCCAGCTCACCCCCAGGTTCCTACGAGCAGTACTTC. Translating gives CASSPPGSYEQYF.